The text below deals with one T cell receptor beta chain. This sample stems from a study of T cell clones after liver transplantation. Across the whole study: A pre-transplant mixed lymphocyte reaction with TCRbeta sequencing defined graft-donor-reactive clones followed in post-transplant blood.

CD3+CD4+ and CD3+CD8+ cells were FACS-sorted from thawed unstimulated PBMCs. Trimming stripped 9 bases from V and 5 bases from J, with 14 bases between. CDR3 length: 14 residues. Germline V lookup: CDR1 LNHDA, CDR2 SQIVND (reference sequence). The repertoire was sequenced with immunoSEQ multiplex PCR; TCRdb's copy has only in-frame clones and lacks some. The sample lists roughly 51,000 clones; roughly 70% were seen once. The chain is built from TRBV19 and TRBJ1-6, with D maybe TRBD1 (5 bases). The clonotype originates from a human patient who received a liver transplant. The graft donor may be the source of some T cells. The sequences come from CD4+ T cells from blood, collected 54 months after liver transplant. CDR3 nucleotide sequence: TGTGCCAGCGCCGCCGCAGGGAATAATTCACCCCTCCACTTT. Its translation is CASAAAGNNSPLHF.